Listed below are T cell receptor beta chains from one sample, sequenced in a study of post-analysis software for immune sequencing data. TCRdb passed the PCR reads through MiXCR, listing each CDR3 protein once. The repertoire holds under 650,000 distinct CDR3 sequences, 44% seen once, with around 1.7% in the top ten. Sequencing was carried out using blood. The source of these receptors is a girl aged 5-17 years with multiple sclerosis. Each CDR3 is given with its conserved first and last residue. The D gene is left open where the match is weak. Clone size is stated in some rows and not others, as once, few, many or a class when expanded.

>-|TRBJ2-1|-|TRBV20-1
TGCAGCGCTACTTTCGCCGGGACTCCCTCCTACAATGAGCAGTTCTTC
CSATFAGTPSYNEQFF
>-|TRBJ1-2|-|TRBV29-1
TGCAGCGTTGACTTGGACAACTATGGCTACACCTTC
CSVDLDNYGYTF
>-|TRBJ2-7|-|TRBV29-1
TGCAGCGTACAGGACCTCTCCTACGAGCAGTACTTC
CSVQDLSYEQYF
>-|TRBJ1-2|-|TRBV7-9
TGTGCCTGCAGCTTAGCGGACTATGGCTACACCTTC
CACSLADYGYTF
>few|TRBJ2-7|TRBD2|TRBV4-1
TGCGCCAGCAGACAGCGGGATGGGGCCTACGAGCAGTACTTC
CASRQRDGAYEQYF
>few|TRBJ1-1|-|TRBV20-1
TGCAGTGCTAGAGACGGGACGGAGGCGGAAGCTTTCTTT
CSARDGTEAEAFF
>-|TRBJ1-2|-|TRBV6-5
TGTGCCAGCAGTTACTCAGGGGGTAGGGACTATGGCTACACCTTC
CASSYSGGRDYGYTF
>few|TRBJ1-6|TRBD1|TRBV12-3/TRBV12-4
TGTGCCAGCAGAGGGACAGGGGGCTTGGGATCACCCCTCCACTTT
CASRGTGGLGSPLHF
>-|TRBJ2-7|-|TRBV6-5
TGTGCCAGCAGTTCTTTCCCAACAGGGACCTACGAGCAGTACTTC
CASSSFPTGTYEQYF
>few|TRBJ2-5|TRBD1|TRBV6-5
TGTGCCAGCAGCAACAGGGGGCAAGAGACCCAGTACTTC
CASSNRGQETQYF
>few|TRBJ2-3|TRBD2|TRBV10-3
TGTGCCACAGTACTAGCGGGCACAGATACGCAGTATTTT
CATVLAGTDTQYF
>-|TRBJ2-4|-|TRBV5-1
TGCGCCAGCAGCCAAAAAGGGACAACCAAAAACATTCAGTACTTC
CASSQKGTTKNIQYF
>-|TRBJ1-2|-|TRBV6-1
TGTGCCAGCAGTGAAATCGGGTATGGCTACACCTTC
CASSEIGYGYTF
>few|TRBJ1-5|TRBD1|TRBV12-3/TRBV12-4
TGTGCCAGCAGTCCGGGACAGGGGGCTTCAGCTCAGCCCCAGCATTTT
CASSPGQGASAQPQHF
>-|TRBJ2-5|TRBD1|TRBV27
TGTGCCAGCAGCTCAACTGACCAGGGGGCAGAGACCCAGTACTTC
CASSSTDQGAETQYF
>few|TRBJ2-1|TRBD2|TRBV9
TGTGCCAGCAGCGTAGACGGGGGGAGTAGGAATGAGCAGTTCTTC
CASSVDGGSRNEQFF
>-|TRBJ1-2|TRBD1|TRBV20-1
TGCAGTGCTAGACCGCAGGGGGCTCGAGGCTACACCTTC
CSARPQGARGYTF
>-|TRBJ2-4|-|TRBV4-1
TGCGCCAGCAGCCCCGGGGGGACATCCAAAAACATTCAGTACTTC
CASSPGGTSKNIQYF
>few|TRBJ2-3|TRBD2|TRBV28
TGTGCCAGCAGAAATCTAGCGGAGCATGGAGATACGCAGTATTTT
CASRNLAEHGDTQYF
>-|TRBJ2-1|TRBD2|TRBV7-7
TGTGCTAGCAGCCGGACTAGCGTAGATTATGAGCAGTTCTTC
CASSRTSVDYEQFF
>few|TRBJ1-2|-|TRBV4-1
TGCGCCAGCAGCCAAGGGGGGTCTCCTAACTATGGCTACACCTTC
CASSQGGSPNYGYTF
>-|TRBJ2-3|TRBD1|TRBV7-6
TGTGCCAGCAGCTTAGGACAGGGTTTAGGTCCAGATACGCAGTATTTT
CASSLGQGLGPDTQYF
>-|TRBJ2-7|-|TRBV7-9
TGTGCCAGCAGCTTAGGGACAACTACCTCCTACGAGCAGTACTTC
CASSLGTTTSYEQYF
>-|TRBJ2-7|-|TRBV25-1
TGTGCCAGCAGTATGACAGCAGCCTACGAGCAGTACTTC
CASSMTAAYEQYF
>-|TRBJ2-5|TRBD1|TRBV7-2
TGTGCCAGCAGCGGGAGGGACAGGGGGCCTCAAGAGACCCAGTACTTC
CASSGRDRGPQETQYF
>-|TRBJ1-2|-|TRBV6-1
TGTGCCAGCAGCAACGACGGTTATGGCTACACCTTC
CASSNDGYGYTF
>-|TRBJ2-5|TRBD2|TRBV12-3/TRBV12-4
TGTGCCAGCAGTTTTGGTAGCGGGAGGGCCGAAGAGACCCAGTACTTC
CASSFGSGRAEETQYF
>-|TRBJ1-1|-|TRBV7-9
TGTGCCAGCAGCTTAGGGCCCGGGGCGCTCCATACTGAAGCTTTCTTT
CASSLGPGALHTEAFF
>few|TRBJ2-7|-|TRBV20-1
TGCAGTGCTGCAGCCGGAGGCTACGAGCAGTACTTC
CSAAAGGYEQYF